This entry is about one T cell receptor (beta chain). An input of roughly 0.45 to 1 ug of RNA was subjected to reverse transcription using random hexamers. TCRdb reprocessed the immunoSEQ multiplex PCR reads with MiXCR, giving one entry per CDR3 protein. The data show about 130,000 distinct CDR3 sequences, with over 90% seen just once and 0.18% held by the top ten. The data stem from a study of CD8 T cells in Susac syndrome. Background on the study: When blood was drawn, patients with Susac syndrome were on intravenous immunoglobulin alone, on corticosteroids, or therapy-naive.

The V end lost 7 bases, the J end lost 0 bases, and 13 bases lay between the germline ends. CDR1 MNHEY and CDR2 SMNVEV come from the germline V gene (reference sequence). The CDR3 sequence is 14 residues long. This chain connects TRBV27 to TRBJ2-7; D gene unclear. The sequenced sample was CD8+ T cells from PBMCs. This clonotype was sampled from a human donor with Susac syndrome. CDR3 bases: TGTGCCAGCACGCGGCAGCCGAGCTCCTACGAGCAGTACTTC. Protein sequence: CASTRQPSSYEQYF.